This T cell receptor (beta chain) is from a study of control samples from healthy donors and cancer patients. Generated by immunoSEQ multiplex PCR, the TCRdb table keeps only in-frame clones and is missing some. The sample holds around 100,000 clones; around 88% are singletons and the top ten take 13% to 15%. This clone was seen only once. The V end lost 0 bases, the J end lost 8 bases, and 12 bases lay between the germline ends. The CDR3 covers 14 residues. From germline, CDR1 is SGHRS and CDR2 YFSETQ. The chain recombines TRBV5-1 with TRBJ2-4; D is unresolved. The sequence derives from a man aged 25-40 years in good health. Sequenced: blood. Here the CDR3 DNA reads TGCGCCAGCAGCTTGGGGGTCGGCTCTGACATTCAGTACTTC. It codes for CASSLGVGSDIQYF.